This note documents a single T cell receptor beta chain sequence. Its antigen is currently unknown. Only in-frame clones appear in the TCRdb table, and some are missing; sequencing was by immunoSEQ multiplex PCR. The table has 50,000 to 60,000 clones, roughly 80% seen once. CDR1 and CDR2 from the germline V gene are SQVTM and ANQGSEA. The germline V and J ends were trimmed by 4 bases and 0 bases, with 9 bases remaining between them. The CDR3 spans 13 residues. Time point here: week 23, last vaccination. Vaccination used 300 ug of mutant IDH1 20-mer peptide per dose, with topical imiquimod. The data derive from a study of a mutant IDH1 vaccine in newly diagnosed glioma. The wider study: Patients began vaccination 4-6 weeks after radiotherapy alone, or with temozolomide cycles. Study findings and constraints: Induction of immune responses by the vaccine occurred in roughly 93% of patients.

The specimen comprised PBMCs, sampled from a glioma patient whose treatment included an IDH1 peptide vaccine. The source of this sequence is a man in his forties or fifties with glioma. The chain recombines TRBV29-1 with TRBJ1-1; D gene ambiguous. CDR3 nucleotide sequence: TGCAGCGTTGCGCCCCTCATGAACACTGAAGCTTTCTTT. It translates to CSVAPLMNTEAFF.